These 6 T cell receptor beta chains originate from one sample sequenced in a study of blood T cell repertoires in COVID-19. Profiled with immunoSEQ multiplex PCR; TCRdb holds only in-frame clones, not every one. The sample holds 140,000 or so clones; 80% to 90% are singletons and the top ten take 0.75% to 0.95%. The sequenced sample was peripheral blood. Every receptor here comes from a woman in her forties or fifties with acute or convalescent COVID-19.

V gene TRBV6-5 combines with J gene TRBJ2-2, with D perhaps matching TRBD2 (5 bases). V was clipped by 2 bases and J by 4 bases, with 11 bases between them. The CDR3 contains 15 residues. Germline V gene lookup returns CDR1 MNHEY and CDR2 SVGAGI. The CDR3 is CASSYEEAGTGELFF. The CDR3 nucleotides are TGTGCCAGCAGTTACGAGGAGGCGGGCACCGGGGAGCTGTTTTTT.

J is TRBJ1-2 and V is TRBV21-1; the table's D gene call, TRBD1, was not cross checked with the DNA. TRBV21-1 is classified as a pseudogene. The CDR3 extends over 16 amino acids. The CDR3 sequence: CASSVRDREEEEGYTF. The CDR3 nucleotides read TGTGCCAGCAGCGTCCGGGACAGGGAAGAAGAGGAGGGCTACACCTTC.

The CDR3 loop is CASSLASMPGTGGENTEAFF. The CDR3 bases are TGTGCCAGCAGCTTAGCCTCCATGCCCGGGACGGGGGGGGAAAACACTGAAGCTTTCTTT. The rearrangement joins TRBV7-2 to TRBJ1-1; tentative D call: TRBD1 (5 bases). V dropped 0 bases and J dropped 2 bases, with 25 bases sitting between them. Looked up from germline, CDR1 is SGHTA and CDR2 is FQGNSA. This CDR3 region has 20 residues.

V is TRBV6-5 and J is TRBJ2-7, with 9 bases fitting TRBD1. Germline CDR1 reads MNHEY; CDR2 reads SVGAGI. The CDR3 is 15 residues long. V shed 7 bases and J 4 bases; nucleotides not matched to a gene: 11. CDR3 in DNA: TGTGCCAGCAACGAACCGGGACAGGGACTTTACGAGCAGTACTTC. Protein: CASNEPGQGLYEQYF.

J is TRBJ1-2 and V is TRBV4-1; D is possibly TRBD1 (5 bases). Germline V gene data show CDR1 as MGHRA and CDR2 as YSYEKL. CDR3 length: 15 amino acids. V lost 3 bases and J lost 2, with 13 bases in between. The chain's CDR3 is CASSQSGGPNYGYTF. CDR3 coding DNA: TGCGCCAGCAGCCAGTCCGGGGGTCCGAACTATGGCTACACCTTC.

The chain carries TRBV3-1 (or the pseudogene TRBV3-2) and TRBJ2-7; D gene ambiguous. The germline V gene has CDR1 LGHDT and CDR2 YNNKEL (reference sequence). The CDR3 runs 16 residues. V lost 0 bases to trimming and J lost 5 bases, with 17 bases between them. The CDR3 protein is CASSQDVRPLTHEQYF. CDR3 DNA: TGTGCCAGCAGCCAAGACGTGCGGCCCCTAACCCACGAGCAGTACTTC.